Shown below are 18 T cell receptor beta chains from a single sample sequenced in a study of radiotherapy plus CTLA-4 blockade in lung cancer. The protocol was immunoSEQ multiplex PCR, while the TCRdb copy is restricted to in-frame clones and leaves out a portion. The sample holds 62,000 or so clones; around three quarters are singletons and the top ten take 10%. The source material was peripheral blood, sampled from a patient treated with radiotherapy plus ipilimumab. The receptor source for this set is a human donor with non-small cell lung cancer who had a complete response to radiotherapy plus ipilimumab.

V usage is TRBV27 and J usage is TRBJ1-3; TRBD1 agrees at 7 bases. This CDR3 is built from 14 residues. Trimming took 7 bases from V and 4 from J; bases not matched to a gene: 7. CDR1 MNHEY and CDR2 SMNVEV come from the germline V gene (reference sequence). CDR3 DNA sequence: TGTGCCAGCAAAAACCAGGGGGAGGGAAACACCATATATTTT. It is translated as CASKNQGEGNTIYF.

V gene TRBV6-1 combines with J gene TRBJ1-1; TRBD1 might be the D (6 bases). CDR1 and CDR2 from the germline V gene are MNHNS and SASEGT. CDR3 length: 15 residues. V lost 6 bases to trimming and J lost 1 base, with 15 bases between them. The CDR3 protein is CASRLYAGANTEAFF. The DNA for the CDR3 is TGTGCCAGCAGACTATACGCAGGGGCGAACACTGAAGCTTTCTTT.

The CDR3 DNA reads as TGTGCCAGCAGCACCGGACAGGGGGGGGGTGAAAAACTGTTTTTT. Protein product: CASSTGQGGGEKLFF. The rearrangement joins TRBV7-6 to TRBJ1-4; TRBD1 matches 10 bases. V was clipped by 5 bases and J by 7 bases; unmatched bases: 7. Germline-derived CDR1 and CDR2 are SGHVS and FNYEAQ. The CDR3 totals 15 residues.

This clone has only a few counts. The chain uses TRBV7-9 and TRBJ2-3; 10 bases match TRBD2. This CDR3 contains 15 residues. Per the germline V gene, CDR1 is SEHNR and CDR2 is FQNEAQ (reference sequence). The V segment lost 8 bases and the J segment 4 bases; nucleotides outside the gene matches: 9. The chain's CDR3 is CASLRPLAGADTQYF. CDR3 coding DNA: TGTGCCAGCCTCAGGCCGCTAGCGGGAGCAGATACGCAGTATTTT.

A single count supports this clone. V is TRBV7-2 and J is TRBJ2-1; D may be TRBD2 (5 bases). This CDR3 comprises 16 residues. Germline CDR1 SGHTA, CDR2 FQGNSA. V lost 4 bases and J 2 bases, leaving 15 bases between the germline ends. CDR3 in DNA: TGTGCCAGCAGCTCCTCCGGGATGGCGGCCTACAATGAGCAGTTCTTC. Its protein product is CASSSSGMAAYNEQFF.

Turning to this clone: In the same sample, other DNA sequences code for this CDR3. The chain has TRBV4-3 and TRBJ2-1, with D perhaps matching TRBD2 (7 bases). V lost 3 bases, J lost 0 bases, and 15 bases lay in between. The CDR3 sequence is 17 residues long. Germline CDR1 reads LGHNA; CDR2 reads YSLEER. The CDR3 loop is CASSQEMGGGSYNEQFF. CDR3 nucleotide sequence: TGCGCCAGCAGCCAGGAGATGGGAGGGGGCTCCTACAATGAGCAGTTCTTC.

The rearrangement joins TRBV4-3 to TRBJ1-2, with 11 bases aligning to TRBD1. V lost 3 bases to trimming and J lost 2 bases; unmatched junction nucleotides: 2. CDR1 and CDR2 (germline): LGHNA, YSLEER. There are 15 residues in the CDR3. The CDR3 loop reads CASSQWTGGNYGYTF. The CDR3 DNA follows: TGCGCCAGCAGCCAGTGGACAGGGGGCAACTATGGCTACACCTTC.

CDR3 sequence (DNA): TGTGCCAGCAGCTTTAATCGGGTAGGAGATACGCAGTATTTT. This codes for CASSFNRVGDTQYF. V and J are TRBV7-2 and TRBJ2-3; no clear D. Germline V gene data show CDR1 as SGHTA and CDR2 as FQGNSA. The CDR3 extends over 14 amino acids. V was clipped by 3 bases and J by 5 bases, with 12 bases between them.

This chain's CDR3 is CASSFTRGRGNTEAFF. In DNA, the CDR3 is TGTGCCAGCAGCTTCACCAGGGGGCGCGGGAACACTGAAGCTTTCTTT. The gene calls are TRBV7-9 and TRBJ1-1; 8 bases are a match to TRBD1. Germline CDR1 is SEHNR and CDR2 is FQNEAQ (reference sequence). V dropped 3 bases and J dropped 1; count of bases not matched to a gene: 7. The CDR3 sequence is 16 residues long.

CDR3 residues: CASSGGTGRSGNTIYF. The CDR3 DNA reads as TGTGCCAGCAGTGGTGGGACAGGTCGCTCTGGAAACACCATATATTTT. This chain uses TRBV2 with TRBJ1-3; 8 bases fit TRBD1. The CDR3 is 16 amino acids. V was clipped by 4 bases and J by 0 bases; unmatched bases: 5. CDR1 and CDR2 from the germline V gene are SNHLY and FYNNEI. The variable domain in full, completed from reference TRBV2 and TRBJ1-3, reads EPEVTQTPSHQVTQMGQEVILRCVPISNHLYFYWYRQILGQKVEFLVSFYNNEISEKSEIFDDQFSVERPDGSNFTLKIRSTKLEDSAMYFCASSGGTGRSGNTIYFGEGSWLTVV.

V and J are TRBV10-1 and TRBJ2-2, with unresolved D. This CDR3 spans 15 amino acids. V was pared by 0 bases and J by 4 bases, with 9 bases between. CDR1 and CDR2 from the germline V gene are WNHNN and SYGVQD (reference sequence). CDR3 protein: CASSESSGITGELFF. CDR3 DNA sequence: TGCGCCAGCAGTGAGTCCAGTGGTATCACCGGGGAGCTGTTTTTT.

To note about this clone: This same CDR3 is encoded by further DNA sequences in the sample. V gene TRBV7-9 combines with J gene TRBJ1-2; D is uncertain. Germline assignment: CDR1 SEHNR and CDR2 FQNEAQ (reference sequence). CDR3 length: 14 amino acids. Trimming removed 5 bases from V and 3 bases from J, with 13 bases in between. The CDR3 region has the DNA TGTGCCAGCAGCCCACGGACGGGCGACTATGGCTACACCTTC. This sequence encodes CASSPRTGDYGYTF. The whole variable domain, filled in from reference TRBV7-9 and TRBJ1-2, reads DTGVSQNPRHKITKRGQNVTFRCDPISEHNRLYWYRQTLGQGPEFLTYFQNEAQLEKSRLLSDRFSAERPKGSFSTLEIQRTEQGDSAMYLCASSPRTGDYGYTFGSGTRLTVV.

The chain couples TRBV19 to TRBJ2-2; 9 bases are a match to TRBD1. This CDR3 comprises 14 residues. V shed 5 bases, J shed 4 bases, and the junction held 2 bases outside the gene matches. Germline V lookup: CDR1 LNHDA, CDR2 SQIVND (reference sequence). CDR3 DNA sequence: TGTGCCAGTAGTGGGACAGGGATCACCGGGGAGCTGTTTTTT. Protein product: CASSGTGITGELFF.

The chain recombines TRBV5-8 with TRBJ1-1, with D maybe TRBD1 (5 bases). The CDR3 totals 13 residues. With 4 bases removed from V and 10 bases from J, the gap between germline ends came to 17 bases. Germline CDR1 SGHTS, CDR2 YDEGEE. CDR3 nucleotides: TGTGCCAGCAGCCTCAGGGCAGGCTATTTAGCTTTCTTT. Translation: CASSLRAGYLAFF.

The chain links TRBV19 to TRBJ2-3, with TRBD2 matching 15 bases. The CDR3 has 19 residues. Germline-derived CDR1 and CDR2 are LNHDA and SQIVND (reference sequence). With V trimmed by 5 bases and J by 1 base, 10 bases remained unmatched. DNA of the CDR3: TGTGCCAGTAGTCAAACAGGACTAGCGGGAGGGCCAGGCACAGATACGCAGTATTTT. This codes for CASSQTGLAGGPGTDTQYF.

The DNA of the CDR3 is TGTGCCAGCACCTCGAGGTTCCTGAACACTGAAGCTTTCTTT. Translated, it gives CASTSRFLNTEAFF. V is TRBV2 and J is TRBJ1-1; D gene uncertain. CDR3 size: 14 residues. The germline gives CDR1 SNHLY, CDR2 FYNNEI. With 7 bases removed from V and 0 bases from J, the gap between germline ends came to 12 bases.

The chain employs TRBV2 and TRBJ2-1; 10 nucleotides match TRBD2. V shed 3 bases, J shed 5 bases, and the junction held 10 bases outside the gene matches. CDR1 is SNHLY, CDR2 FYNNEI, per germline. This CDR3 is 17 amino acids long. CDR3 bases: TGTGCCAGCAGTGATATTCCGGGACTAGCGCTTAACAATGAGCAGTTCTTC. Translating it yields CASSDIPGLALNNEQFF.

The genes are TRBV5-6 and TRBJ1-3, with D maybe TRBD1 (5 bases). The germline gives CDR1 SGHDT, CDR2 YYEEEE. The CDR3 runs to 15 residues. V was pared by 0 bases and J by 7 bases, with 14 bases between. Written as DNA, the CDR3 is TGTGCCAGCAGCTTGGTACAGGAACTTGGGAACACCATATATTTT. It codes for CASSLVQELGNTIYF.